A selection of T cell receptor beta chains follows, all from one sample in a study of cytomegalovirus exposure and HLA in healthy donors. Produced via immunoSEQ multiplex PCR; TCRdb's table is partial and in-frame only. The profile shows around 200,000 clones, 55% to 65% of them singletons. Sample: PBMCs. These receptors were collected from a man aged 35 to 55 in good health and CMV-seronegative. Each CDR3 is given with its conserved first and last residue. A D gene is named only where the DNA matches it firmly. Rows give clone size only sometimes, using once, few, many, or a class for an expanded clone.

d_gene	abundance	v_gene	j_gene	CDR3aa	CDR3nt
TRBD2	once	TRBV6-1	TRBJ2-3	CASSEVLAGGLSTDTQYF	TGTGCCAGCAGTGAAGTACTAGCGGGAGGACTCAGCACAGATACGCAGTATTTT
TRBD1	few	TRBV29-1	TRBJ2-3	CSTTGVRTDTQYF	TGCAGCACCACAGGGGTTCGGACAGATACGCAGTATTTT
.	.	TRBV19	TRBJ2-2	CASSIDLELFF	TGTGCCAGTAGTATTGACTTGGAGCTGTTTTTT
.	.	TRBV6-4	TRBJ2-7	CASMIRDNLYEQYF	TGTGCCAGCATGATCCGGGACAATCTTTACGAGCAGTACTTC
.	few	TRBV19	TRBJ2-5	CASSITGQETQYF	TGTGCCAGTAGTATCACGGGGCAAGAGACCCAGTACTTC
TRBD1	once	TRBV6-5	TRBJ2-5	CASRTGQGRETQYF	TGTGCCAGCAGGACCGGACAGGGGAGGGAGACCCAGTACTTC
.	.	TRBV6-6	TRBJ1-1	CASSYEGYTEAFF	TGTGCCAGCAGTTACGAGGGTTACACTGAAGCTTTCTTT
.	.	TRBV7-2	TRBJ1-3	CASSPTQARSGNTIYF	TGTGCCAGCAGCCCCACACAGGCTCGCTCTGGAAACACCATATATTTT
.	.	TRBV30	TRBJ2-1	CAWSKQGGTYNEQFF	TGTGCCTGGAGTAAACAGGGGGGGACCTACAATGAGCAGTTCTTC
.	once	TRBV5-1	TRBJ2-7	CANPTQGQSGIAYEQYF	TGCGCCAACCCGACCCAGGGCCAAAGTGGGATTGCCTACGAGCAGTACTTC
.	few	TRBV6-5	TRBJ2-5	CASSYQTGRETQYF	TGTGCCAGCAGTTACCAAACAGGGCGAGAGACCCAGTACTTC
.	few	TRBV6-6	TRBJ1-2	CASSSAGVGYGYTF	TGTGCCAGCAGTTCTGCAGGGGTAGGCTATGGCTACACCTTC
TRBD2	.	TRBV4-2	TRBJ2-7	CASSPPGGAYEQYF	TGTGCCAGCAGCCCACCCGGGGGGGCCTACGAGCAGTACTTC
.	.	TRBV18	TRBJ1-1	CASSPPGGMNTEAFF	TGTGCCAGCTCACCACCGGGAGGGATGAACACTGAAGCTTTCTTT
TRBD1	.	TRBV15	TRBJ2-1	CATSAYRGTEQFF	TGTGCCACCAGCGCGTACAGGGGCACTGAGCAGTTCTTC
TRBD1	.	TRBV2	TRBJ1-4	CASSRGDSQNEKLFF	TGTGCCAGCAGTCGAGGGGACAGCCAGAATGAAAAACTGTTTTTT
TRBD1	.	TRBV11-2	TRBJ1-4	CASSPGTGGWEKLFF	TGTGCCAGCAGCCCCGGGACAGGGGGCTGGGAAAAACTGTTTTTT
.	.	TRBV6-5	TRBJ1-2	CASSPTETRYGYTF	TGTGCCAGCAGCCCGACAGAAACTCGCTATGGCTACACCTTC
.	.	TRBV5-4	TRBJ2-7	CASSLDPVQLYEQYF	TGTGCCAGCAGCTTGGATCCGGTCCAATTGTACGAGCAGTACTTC
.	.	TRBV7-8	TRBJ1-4	CASSLGQITSGEKLFF	TGTGCCAGCAGCTTAGGACAGATTACGTCTGGTGAAAAACTGTTTTTT
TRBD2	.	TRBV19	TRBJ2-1	CASRAMTGSGTSRYNEQFF	TGTGCCAGTAGAGCGATGACAGGTTCCGGGACTAGCCGCTACAATGAGCAGTTCTTC